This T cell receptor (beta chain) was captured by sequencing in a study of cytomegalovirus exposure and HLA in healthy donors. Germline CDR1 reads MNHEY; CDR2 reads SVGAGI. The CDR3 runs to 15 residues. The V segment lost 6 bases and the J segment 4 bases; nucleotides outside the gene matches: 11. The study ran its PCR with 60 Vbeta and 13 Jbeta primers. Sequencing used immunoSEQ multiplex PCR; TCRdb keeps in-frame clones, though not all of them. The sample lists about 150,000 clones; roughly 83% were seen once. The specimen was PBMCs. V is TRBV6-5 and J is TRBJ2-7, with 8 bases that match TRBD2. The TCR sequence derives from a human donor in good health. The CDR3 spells CASSRGALAVYEQYF. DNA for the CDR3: TGTGCCAGCAGCCGAGGGGCACTAGCGGTTTACGAGCAGTACTTC.